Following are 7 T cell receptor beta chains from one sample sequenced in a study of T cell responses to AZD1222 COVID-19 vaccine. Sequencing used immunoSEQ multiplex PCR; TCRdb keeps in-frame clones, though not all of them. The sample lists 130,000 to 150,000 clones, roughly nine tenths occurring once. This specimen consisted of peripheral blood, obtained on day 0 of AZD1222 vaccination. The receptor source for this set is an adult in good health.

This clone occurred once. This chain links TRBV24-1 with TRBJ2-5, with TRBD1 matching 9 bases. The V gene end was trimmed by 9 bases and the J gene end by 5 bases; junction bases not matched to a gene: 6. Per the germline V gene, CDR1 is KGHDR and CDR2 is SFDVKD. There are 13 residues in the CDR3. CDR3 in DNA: TGTGCCACCGCGACAGGGGGACGGGAGACCCAGTACTTC. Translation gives CATATGGRETQYF.

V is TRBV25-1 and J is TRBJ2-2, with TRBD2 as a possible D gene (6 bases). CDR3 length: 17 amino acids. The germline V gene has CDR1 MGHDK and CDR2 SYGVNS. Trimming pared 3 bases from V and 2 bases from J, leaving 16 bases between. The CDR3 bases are TGTGCCAGCAGTGAGGGGAGGCGGCACCTAAACACCGGGGAGCTGTTTTTT. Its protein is CASSEGRRHLNTGELFF.

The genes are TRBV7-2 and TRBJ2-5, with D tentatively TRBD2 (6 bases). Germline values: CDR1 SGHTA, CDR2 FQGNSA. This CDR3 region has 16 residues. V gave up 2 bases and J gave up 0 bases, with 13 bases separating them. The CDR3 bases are TGTGCCAGCAGCTTAATGGGCGGGGAGTACCAAGAGACCCAGTACTTC. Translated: CASSLMGGEYQETQYF.

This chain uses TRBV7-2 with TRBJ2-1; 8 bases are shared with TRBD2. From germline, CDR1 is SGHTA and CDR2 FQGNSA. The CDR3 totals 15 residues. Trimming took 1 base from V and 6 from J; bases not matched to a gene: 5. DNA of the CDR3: TGTGCCAGCAGCTTAGTTGGGACTAGGATCAATGAGCAGTTCTTC. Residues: CASSLVGTRINEQFF.

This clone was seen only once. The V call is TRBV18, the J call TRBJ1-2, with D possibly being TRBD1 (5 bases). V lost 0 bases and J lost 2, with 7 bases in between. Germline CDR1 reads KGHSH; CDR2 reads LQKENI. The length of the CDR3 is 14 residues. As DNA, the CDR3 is TGTGCCAGCTCACCACCGGGGCTGAACTATGGCTACACCTTC. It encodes CASSPPGLNYGYTF.

The CDR3: CAISDLDPQGASYNEQFF. In DNA form, the CDR3 reads TGTGCCATCAGTGATTTGGACCCACAGGGGGCGAGCTACAATGAGCAGTTCTTC. The rearrangement links TRBV10-3 to TRBJ2-1, with 9 bases that match TRBD1. CDR3 length equals 18 residues. Germline V gives CDR1 ENHRY, CDR2 SYGVKD. V dropped 3 bases and J dropped 3; count of bases not matched to a gene: 12.

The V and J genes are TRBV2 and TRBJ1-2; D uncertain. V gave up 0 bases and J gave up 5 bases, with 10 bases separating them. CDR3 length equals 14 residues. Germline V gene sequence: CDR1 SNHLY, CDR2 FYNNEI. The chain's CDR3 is CASSEASGLYGYTF. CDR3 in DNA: TGTGCCAGCAGTGAAGCGTCAGGCCTGTATGGCTACACCTTC.